Listed below are T cell receptor beta chains from one sample, sequenced in a study of blood T cell repertoires in COVID-19. TCRdb's copy holds only in-frame clones and misses some; the assay was immunoSEQ multiplex PCR. The data hold 90,000 to 100,000 clones, with 84% observed a single time. Sequencing was performed on peripheral blood. These receptors all come from a man between 70 and 80 years old with active or convalescent COVID-19. Each CDR3 is given with its conserved first and last residue. D genes are given only for firm matches. Only part of the rows carry a size: once, few, many, or a class if the clone is expanded.

j_gene: TRBJ2-7
abundance: NA
v_gene: TRBV12-3/TRBV12-4
len: 12
d_gene: NA
CDR3nt: TGTGCCAGCAGTTTACGGGCCTACGAGCAGTACTTC
CDR3aa: CASSLRAYEQYF

j_gene: TRBJ2-5
abundance: NA
v_gene: TRBV27
len: 16
d_gene: NA
CDR3nt: TGTGCCAGCAGTGCATCACCGGCCCTCTTACCTAGGACCCAGTACTTC
CDR3aa: CASSASPALLPRTQYF

j_gene: TRBJ1-1
abundance: NA
v_gene: TRBV18
len: 14
d_gene: TRBD1
CDR3nt: TGTGCCAGCTCACCCGGGACAGGTTTTAGTGGAGCTTTCTTT
CDR3aa: CASSPGTGFSGAFF

j_gene: TRBJ1-1
abundance: NA
v_gene: TRBV2
len: 13
d_gene: TRBD1
CDR3nt: TGTGCCAGCAGCTACGGGACAGACACTGAAGCTTTCTTT
CDR3aa: CASSYGTDTEAFF

j_gene: TRBJ1-1
abundance: NA
v_gene: TRBV29-1
len: 13
d_gene: NA
CDR3nt: TGCAGCGTTGCCGGACAGTTGAACACTGAAGCTTTCTTT
CDR3aa: CSVAGQLNTEAFF

j_gene: TRBJ2-3
abundance: NA
v_gene: TRBV6-6
len: 17
d_gene: TRBD2
CDR3nt: TGTGCCAGCAGTCTCCGCGGTAGCGGGGCGGTCGCAGATACGCAGTATTTT
CDR3aa: CASSLRGSGAVADTQYF

j_gene: TRBJ2-4
abundance: NA
v_gene: TRBV12-3/TRBV12-4
len: 12
d_gene: NA
CDR3nt: TGTGCCAGTGGGGCAGGGAAAAACATTCAGTACTTC
CDR3aa: CASGAGKNIQYF

j_gene: TRBJ1-5
abundance: NA
v_gene: TRBV6-1
len: 15
d_gene: NA
CDR3nt: TGTGCCAGCAGTGAAACGGTTAATAGCAATCAGCCCCAGCATTTT
CDR3aa: CASSETVNSNQPQHF

j_gene: TRBJ1-1
abundance: NA
v_gene: TRBV5-1
len: 13
d_gene: NA
CDR3nt: TGCGCCAGCAGCTTGGGCTTTCAGGTTGAAGCTTTCTTT
CDR3aa: CASSLGFQVEAFF

j_gene: TRBJ1-1
abundance: NA
v_gene: TRBV4-2
len: 18
d_gene: NA
CDR3nt: TGTGCCAGCAGCCAACCTCAGCCCCTATACGGGGCCAGGGGCGAAGCTTTCTTT
CDR3aa: CASSQPQPLYGARGEAFF

j_gene: TRBJ2-5
abundance: NA
v_gene: TRBV28
len: 15
d_gene: TRBD1
CDR3nt: TGTGCCAGCAGCACCGCAGGGGGCGTTCGAGAGACCCAGTACTTC
CDR3aa: CASSTAGGVRETQYF

j_gene: TRBJ1-5
abundance: NA
v_gene: TRBV28
len: 13
d_gene: NA
CDR3nt: TGTGCCAGCAGCGCCCGAGCGTCGCAGCCCCAGCATTTT
CDR3aa: CASSARASQPQHF

j_gene: TRBJ1-3
abundance: NA
v_gene: TRBV18
len: 12
d_gene: NA
CDR3nt: TGTGCCACGGTTAACTCTGGAAACACCATATATTTT
CDR3aa: CATVNSGNTIYF

j_gene: TRBJ1-5
abundance: NA
v_gene: TRBV19
len: 17
d_gene: NA
CDR3nt: TGTGCCAGTACCCAGGGGACCGGTTATTATAGCAATCAGCCCCAGCATTTT
CDR3aa: CASTQGTGYYSNQPQHF

j_gene: TRBJ2-1
abundance: NA
v_gene: TRBV13
len: 12
d_gene: TRBD1
CDR3nt: TGTGCCAGCAGCCCGGACAGGGATGAGCAGTTCTTC
CDR3aa: CASSPDRDEQFF

j_gene: TRBJ1-2
abundance: once
v_gene: TRBV19
len: 16
d_gene: NA
CDR3nt: TGTGCCAGTAGTAAGGCGGGTGGCCAAGCTAACTATGGCTACACCTTC
CDR3aa: CASSKAGGQANYGYTF

j_gene: TRBJ2-2
abundance: NA
v_gene: TRBV14
len: 15
d_gene: NA
CDR3nt: TGTGCCAGCAGCCAACACTACCCTAACACCGGGGAGCTGTTTTTT
CDR3aa: CASSQHYPNTGELFF

j_gene: TRBJ2-7
abundance: once
v_gene: TRBV19
len: 14
d_gene: TRBD1
CDR3nt: TGTGCCAGTAGTGGGGGGACAGGGGTGGACGAGCAGTACTTC
CDR3aa: CASSGGTGVDEQYF

j_gene: TRBJ1-5
abundance: NA
v_gene: TRBV28
len: 15
d_gene: NA
CDR3nt: TGTGCCAGCAGTTTAATTAGAGGGATGGGTCAGCCCCAGCATTTT
CDR3aa: CASSLIRGMGQPQHF

j_gene: TRBJ1-3
abundance: NA
v_gene: TRBV28
len: 19
d_gene: NA
CDR3nt: TGTGCCAGCAGGTTTAAAGGAACCTTTGGGGCCCCCTCTGGAAACACCATATATTTT
CDR3aa: CASRFKGTFGAPSGNTIYF

j_gene: TRBJ2-3
abundance: NA
v_gene: TRBV7-2
len: 16
d_gene: TRBD2
CDR3nt: TGTGCCAGCAGCTTAGAGCGGGGGGGCCCCCTGGGTACGCAGTATTTT
CDR3aa: CASSLERGGPLGTQYF

j_gene: TRBJ1-1
abundance: once
v_gene: TRBV3-1/TRBV3-2
len: 14
d_gene: NA
CDR3nt: TGTGCCAGCAGCCAAGAAGCGGCAGACGGTGAAGCTTTCTTT
CDR3aa: CASSQEAADGEAFF

j_gene: TRBJ1-6
abundance: NA
v_gene: TRBV6-5
len: 14
d_gene: NA
CDR3nt: TGTGCCAGCAGTTTTGGGGCAGTTAATTCACCCCTCCACTTT
CDR3aa: CASSFGAVNSPLHF

j_gene: TRBJ2-7
abundance: NA
v_gene: TRBV2
len: 14
d_gene: NA
CDR3nt: TGTGCCAGCAGTAGGGCAGGGCCGGCTGAAGAGCAGTACTTC
CDR3aa: CASSRAGPAEEQYF

j_gene: TRBJ1-3
abundance: NA
v_gene: TRBV4-3
len: 17
d_gene: TRBD1
CDR3nt: TGCGCCAGCAGCCGATTAGCCGGGACAGGGACTGGAAACACCATATATTTT
CDR3aa: CASSRLAGTGTGNTIYF

j_gene: TRBJ1-1
abundance: NA
v_gene: TRBV30
len: 17
d_gene: TRBD1
CDR3nt: TGTGCCTGGAGTCCGTACCAACCGGGACAGACTAACACTGAAGCTTTCTTT
CDR3aa: CAWSPYQPGQTNTEAFF

j_gene: TRBJ1-3
abundance: NA
v_gene: TRBV19
len: 13
d_gene: TRBD1
CDR3nt: TGTGCCTCCAGGACAGGGGGCCATTACACCATATATTTT
CDR3aa: CASRTGGHYTIYF

j_gene: TRBJ2-7
abundance: once
v_gene: TRBV5-1
len: 17
d_gene: TRBD2
CDR3nt: TGCGCCAGCAGCCAGGGACTAGCGGACCTAAGCGTCTACGAGCAGTACTTC
CDR3aa: CASSQGLADLSVYEQYF

j_gene: TRBJ2-1
abundance: NA
v_gene: TRBV2
len: 16
d_gene: NA
CDR3nt: TGTGCCAGCAGTGAATTGATGGGTGCACGAGGGAATGAGCAGTTCTTC
CDR3aa: CASSELMGARGNEQFF

j_gene: TRBJ2-1
abundance: NA
v_gene: TRBV19
len: 14
d_gene: NA
CDR3nt: TGTGCCAGTAGGCTGACAGGATCCTACAATGAGCAGTTCTTC
CDR3aa: CASRLTGSYNEQFF

j_gene: TRBJ1-6
abundance: NA
v_gene: TRBV19
len: 13
d_gene: NA
CDR3nt: TGTGCCAGTAGCACTTACGGAGAATCACCCCTCCACTTT
CDR3aa: CASSTYGESPLHF

j_gene: TRBJ1-2
abundance: NA
v_gene: TRBV30
len: 13
d_gene: TRBD1
CDR3nt: TGTGCCTGGAGTGTTGCAGGGGGGTATGGCTACACCTTC
CDR3aa: CAWSVAGGYGYTF

j_gene: TRBJ2-7
abundance: NA
v_gene: TRBV7-2
len: 14
d_gene: TRBD1
CDR3nt: TGTGCCAGCAGCTTCCCGGGACAGCTAAGCGAGCAGTACTTC
CDR3aa: CASSFPGQLSEQYF

j_gene: TRBJ2-2
abundance: NA
v_gene: TRBV6-6
len: 16
d_gene: TRBD2
CDR3nt: TGTGCCAGCAAACAAGGGCGGGAGTCGAACACCGGGGAGCTGTTTTTT
CDR3aa: CASKQGRESNTGELFF

j_gene: TRBJ2-5
abundance: NA
v_gene: TRBV5-1
len: 16
d_gene: TRBD2
CDR3nt: TGCGCCAGCAGCTTAAACCCAGCGGGGGATAAAGAGACCCAGTACTTC
CDR3aa: CASSLNPAGDKETQYF

j_gene: TRBJ2-7
abundance: NA
v_gene: TRBV7-2
len: 16
d_gene: NA
CDR3nt: TGTGCCAGCAGCCTCACTTGGACTCTTAGCTCCTACGAGCAGTACTTC
CDR3aa: CASSLTWTLSSYEQYF

j_gene: TRBJ2-7
abundance: NA
v_gene: TRBV30
len: 14
d_gene: NA
CDR3nt: TGTGCCTGGAGTGTGACCGGGATCACCTACGAGCAGTACTTC
CDR3aa: CAWSVTGITYEQYF

j_gene: TRBJ2-7
abundance: NA
v_gene: TRBV5-4
len: 13
d_gene: NA
CDR3nt: TGTGCCAGCAGCTTGATCCAATCCTACGAGCAGTACTTC
CDR3aa: CASSLIQSYEQYF

j_gene: TRBJ2-1
abundance: once
v_gene: TRBV2
len: 14
d_gene: TRBD2
CDR3nt: TGTGCCAGCACCTGGGTAGCGGGGAACAATGAGCAGTTCTTC
CDR3aa: CASTWVAGNNEQFF

j_gene: TRBJ2-2
abundance: NA
v_gene: TRBV11-2
len: 17
d_gene: TRBD1
CDR3nt: TGTGCCAGCAGCTCATTATTACAGGGGGCCGACACCGGGGAGCTGTTTTTT
CDR3aa: CASSSLLQGADTGELFF

j_gene: TRBJ1-2
abundance: NA
v_gene: TRBV28
len: 12
d_gene: NA
CDR3nt: TGTGCCAGCAGTTTGACAGTCGGGGGCTACACCTTC
CDR3aa: CASSLTVGGYTF

j_gene: TRBJ1-1
abundance: NA
v_gene: TRBV6-5
len: 13
d_gene: NA
CDR3nt: TGTGCCAGCCGGCGCGGCAGAACAGGCGAAGCTTTCTTT
CDR3aa: CASRRGRTGEAFF

j_gene: TRBJ2-7
abundance: once
v_gene: TRBV6-2/TRBV6-3
len: 16
d_gene: TRBD1
CDR3nt: TGTGCCAGCAGTCGAAACACCGGGACAGGGATCAACGAGCAGTACTTC
CDR3aa: CASSRNTGTGINEQYF

j_gene: TRBJ2-1
abundance: NA
v_gene: TRBV7-6
len: 15
d_gene: TRBD2
CDR3nt: TGTGCCAGCAGCCCTGAAGCTAGCGGTAACAATGAGCAGTTCTTC
CDR3aa: CASSPEASGNNEQFF

j_gene: TRBJ1-5
abundance: NA
v_gene: TRBV19
len: 17
d_gene: TRBD1
CDR3nt: TGTGCCAGTACCGCGACAGGGACCTCCGGATACAATCAGCCCCAGCATTTT
CDR3aa: CASTATGTSGYNQPQHF

j_gene: TRBJ1-5
abundance: NA
v_gene: TRBV30
len: 15
d_gene: NA
CDR3nt: TGTGCCTGGAGTGTTAAGTCAGGGTTCGGTCAGCCCCAGCATTTT
CDR3aa: CAWSVKSGFGQPQHF

j_gene: TRBJ1-2
abundance: NA
v_gene: TRBV27
len: 15
d_gene: TRBD1
CDR3nt: TGTGCCAGCAGTCGGACAGGGGGTGTCACCTATGGCTACACCTTC
CDR3aa: CASSRTGGVTYGYTF

j_gene: TRBJ1-5
abundance: NA
v_gene: TRBV6-5
len: 11
d_gene: NA
CDR3nt: TGTGCCAGCAGACAGGGACCCCACCAGCATTTT
CDR3aa: CASRQGPHQHF

j_gene: TRBJ1-5
abundance: NA
v_gene: TRBV15
len: 15
d_gene: NA
CDR3nt: TGTGCCACCAGCCCCAGCGCAGGGGATCATCAGCCCCAGCATTTT
CDR3aa: CATSPSAGDHQPQHF

j_gene: TRBJ1-4
abundance: NA
v_gene: TRBV7-9
len: 15
d_gene: TRBD1
CDR3nt: TGTGCCAGCAGCGCCTACAGGGGAACTAATGAAAAACTGTTTTTT
CDR3aa: CASSAYRGTNEKLFF

j_gene: TRBJ1-2
abundance: NA
v_gene: TRBV18
len: 14
d_gene: NA
CDR3nt: TGTGCCAGCTCACCGTCGGGGAAAGGCTATGGCTACACCTTC
CDR3aa: CASSPSGKGYGYTF

j_gene: TRBJ1-2
abundance: NA
v_gene: TRBV5-5
len: 14
d_gene: NA
CDR3nt: TGTGCCAGCAGCTTGGACGCAGCTAACTATGGCTACACCTTC
CDR3aa: CASSLDAANYGYTF

j_gene: TRBJ1-6
abundance: NA
v_gene: TRBV6-4
len: 14
d_gene: TRBD1
CDR3nt: TGTGCCAGCAGTGTTTCAGGGGGCATTTCACCCCTCCACTTT
CDR3aa: CASSVSGGISPLHF

j_gene: TRBJ2-1
abundance: NA
v_gene: TRBV30
len: 13
d_gene: NA
CDR3nt: TGTGCCTGGAAAGGGGGAACCTACAATGAGCAGTTCTTC
CDR3aa: CAWKGGTYNEQFF